A selection of T cell receptor beta chains follows, all from one sample in a study of Graves' ophthalmopathy and Graves' hyperthyroidism. TCRdb reprocessed the multiplex PCR reads with MiXCR, giving one entry per CDR3 protein. This repertoire shows about 210,000 distinct CDR3 sequences, roughly 29% found once; its top ten account for around 9.8%. Sequencing used peripheral blood. Source of these receptors: a man aged 50-60 years with Graves' ophthalmopathy. Each CDR3 is given with its conserved first and last residue. The order of the fields is D gene, clone size, CDR3 length, V gene, J gene, CDR3 DNA, CDR3 protein. D genes are given only for firm matches. Size is stated for part of the rows, as once, few or many counts, or as a class when the clone is expanded.

.,many,14,TRBV12-3/TRBV12-4,TRBJ2-4,TGTGCCAGCAGCGCGGGTTCAGCCAAAAACATTCAGTACTTC,CASSAGSAKNIQYF
.,many,13,TRBV7-9,TRBJ2-7,TGTGCCAGCAGCTCTCCGACTCACTACGAGCAGTACTTC,CASSSPTHYEQYF
.,many,15,TRBV7-9,TRBJ2-5,TGTGCCAGCAGCCGGCGGGACCCCGGTGGGGAGACCCAGTACTTC,CASSRRDPGGETQYF
TRBD1,many,14,TRBV7-2,TRBJ2-2,TGTGCCAGCAGCTTAAGGGGGCTCCCCGGGGAGCTGTTTTTT,CASSLRGLPGELFF
TRBD1,.,16,TRBV6-2/TRBV6-3,TRBJ1-1,TGTGCCAGCAGTTTCCAACAGGGGAGGGGTGGCACTGAAGCTTTCTTT,CASSFQQGRGGTEAFF
.,many,14,TRBV6-1,TRBJ2-4,TGTGCCAGCAGCGTCCCCTGGACGGAAAACATTCAGTACTTC,CASSVPWTENIQYF
TRBD1,many,15,TRBV28,TRBJ2-7,TGTGCCAGCAGCCCCGCCGGGACAGGGGTCTACGAGCAGTACTTC,CASSPAGTGVYEQYF
.,many,13,TRBV29-1,TRBJ1-1,TGCAGCGTTCCCTCTACAGTGAACACTGAAGCTTTCTTT,CSVPSTVNTEAFF
.,.,14,TRBV19,TRBJ1-2,TGTGCCAGCACTCGCCAGGGAACGGACTATGGCTACACCTTC,CASTRQGTDYGYTF
TRBD1,.,15,TRBV5-1,TRBJ1-1,TGCGCCAGCAGCTGGACAGGGGGCCTGGGGACTGAAGCTTTCTTT,CASSWTGGLGTEAFF
.,many,14,TRBV5-5,TRBJ1-5,TGTGCCAGCAGCTGGAATGTGGGCAATCAGCCCCAGCATTTT,CASSWNVGNQPQHF
TRBD1,.,12,TRBV12-3/TRBV12-4,TRBJ1-2,TGTGCCAGCTTCACAGGGGGATATGGCTACACCTTC,CASFTGGYGYTF
TRBD1,many,17,TRBV4-2,TRBJ1-2,TGTGCCAGCAGCCCCCTGGGACAGGGCCTTCTTAACTATGGCTACACCTTC,CASSPLGQGLLNYGYTF
.,many,14,TRBV24-1,TRBJ2-7,TGTGCCACCAGTGACCAGGGACGTGACTACGAGCAGTACTTC,CATSDQGRDYEQYF
.,many,13,TRBV12-3/TRBV12-4,TRBJ1-1,TGTGCCAGCCTCTCACCACGTTCAGCTGAAGCTTTCTTT,CASLSPRSAEAFF
.,.,12,TRBV28,TRBJ2-7,TGTGCCAGCAGCTACGTGATCTACGAGCAGTACTTC,CASSYVIYEQYF
.,.,12,TRBV20-1,TRBJ1-2,TGCAGTGCGTCACAGGGCGACTATGGCTACACCTTC,CSASQGDYGYTF
TRBD2,many,14,TRBV6-4,TRBJ2-2,TGTGCCAGCAGCCGAGGGAGGGACACCGGGGAGCTGTTTTTT,CASSRGRDTGELFF
TRBD1,many,13,TRBV6-5,TRBJ2-7,TGTGCCAGCAGTAGGGACAGGGTCCACGAGCAGTACTTC,CASSRDRVHEQYF
TRBD2,many,17,TRBV4-1,TRBJ2-5,TGCGCCAGCAGCCAAGATGGGGGGGTGGCGGGCCGGGAGACCCAGTACTTC,CASSQDGGVAGRETQYF
.,many,15,TRBV9,TRBJ2-6,TGTGCCAGCAACGATGGAAGGGCTGGGGCCAACGTCCTGACTTTC,CASNDGRAGANVLTF
.,once,8,TRBV28,TRBJ1-2,TGTGCCAGCAGTCTGAACACCTTC,CASSLNTF
TRBD1,.,18,TRBV12-3/TRBV12-4,TRBJ1-5,TGTGCCAGCAGCCGGGGGCGGTTGACAGGGGCGGCCGGCGAGCCCCAGCATTTT,CASSRGRLTGAAGEPQHF
.,.,13,TRBV6-2/TRBV6-3,TRBJ2-7,TGTGCCAGCAGTTACCCTAGCTCCTACGAGCAGTACTTC,CASSYPSSYEQYF
TRBD1,many,14,TRBV6-2/TRBV6-3,TRBJ2-3,TGTGCCAGCGGGGAAGGGACAGGGAATTTTAGGCAGTATTTT,CASGEGTGNFRQYF
.,many,16,TRBV9,TRBJ2-2,TGTGCCAGCACTAAGGGGAATAGCCCCCAGATCGGGGAGCTGTTTTTT,CASTKGNSPQIGELFF
TRBD1,many,19,TRBV6-2/TRBV6-3,TRBJ1-5,TGTGCCAGCAGTTACGGGACAGTAACCTTTCGAGTAACAAATCAGCCCCAGCATTTT,CASSYGTVTFRVTNQPQHF
TRBD1,once,12,TRBV28,TRBJ2-7,TGTGCCAGCCAGGGGACAGTCTACGAGCAGTACTTC,CASQGTVYEQYF
.,.,15,TRBV15,TRBJ2-5,TGTGCCACCAGCAGCCAAGGACTCTCCAAAGAGACCCAGTACTTC,CATSSQGLSKETQYF
TRBD1,many,13,TRBV11-3,TRBJ1-1,TGTGCCAGCAGACCAACAGGGGACGGTGAAGCTTTCTTT,CASRPTGDGEAFF
.,.,13,TRBV12-3/TRBV12-4,TRBJ1-1,TGTGCCAGCAGTTTTGGGGAAGCCACTGAAGCTTTCTTT,CASSFGEATEAFF
TRBD1,many,13,TRBV29-1,TRBJ2-7,TGCAGCGTCCGGACAGGGGCCACCTACGAGCAGTACTTC,CSVRTGATYEQYF
TRBD1,many,11,TRBV29-1,TRBJ2-5,TGCAGCGTCGGGACAGGGTGGACCCAGTACTTC,CSVGTGWTQYF
.,.,15,TRBV19,TRBJ1-1,TGTGCCAGTAGTCCTCAGGGAGGTTCGGGGTCTGAAGCTTTCTTT,CASSPQGGSGSEAFF
TRBD2,many,20,TRBV4-1,TRBJ2-1,TGCGCCAGCAGCCAAGAGATCTTGAGACTAGCGGGCATCCAATCCAATGAGCAGTTCTTC,CASSQEILRLAGIQSNEQFF
.,.,14,TRBV6-2/TRBV6-3,TRBJ1-2,TGTGCCAGCAGAACGCCGGGCGATACCTATGGCTACACCTTC,CASRTPGDTYGYTF
.,many,19,TRBV27,TRBJ2-6,TGTGCCAGCAGTTTAGTAGCGAGCGGCACACCCTCTGGGGCCAACGTCCTGACTTTC,CASSLVASGTPSGANVLTF
TRBD1,many,18,TRBV6-2/TRBV6-3,TRBJ1-5,TGTGCCAGCAGTTACCAAGGATACAGGGGGGCGAGCAATCAGCCCCAGCATTTT,CASSYQGYRGASNQPQHF
.,.,12,TRBV6-2/TRBV6-3,TRBJ2-7,TGTGCCAGCAGCGGGACCGCATGGGAGCAGTACTTC,CASSGTAWEQYF
TRBD1,many,16,TRBV2,TRBJ2-2,TGTGCCAGCAAACAGGGGGCGATTTGGAACACCGGGGAGCTGTTTTTT,CASKQGAIWNTGELFF
TRBD1,many,15,TRBV28,TRBJ2-4,TGTGCCAGCAGTACTGGCCCGGGACAGGGCCTTTTTCAGTACTTC,CASSTGPGQGLFQYF
TRBD1,.,14,TRBV6-2/TRBV6-3,TRBJ1-5,TGTGCCAGCAGTCCTCGGACAGGGAATCAGCCCCAGCATTTT,CASSPRTGNQPQHF
.,many,15,TRBV10-3,TRBJ2-7,TGTGCCATCAGGGACCTTAGTCAGGGGCTCTACGAGCAGTACTTC,CAIRDLSQGLYEQYF
.,.,14,TRBV6-2/TRBV6-3,TRBJ1-5,TGTGCCAGCGCCGATTCCCTTAGCAATCAGCCCCAGCATTTT,CASADSLSNQPQHF
.,many,12,TRBV29-1,TRBJ2-5,TGCAGCGTTAACGAGGAGACAGAGACCCAGTACTTC,CSVNEETETQYF
TRBD1,many,13,TRBV14,TRBJ1-1,TGTGCCAGCAGCCCCCGGGGGACAGAGGAAGCTTTCTTT,CASSPRGTEEAFF
TRBD2,many,14,TRBV11-3,TRBJ2-7,TGTGCCAGCAGCGAGACTAGCGGACACTACGAGCAGTACTTC,CASSETSGHYEQYF